Presented here are 18 T cell receptor beta chains from one specimen sequenced in a study of T cells in Graves' hyperthyroidism and ophthalmopathy. RNA transcripts gave rise to amplified TCR beta CDR3 regions. HTBI primers were the set used in a first-round RT-PCR of the TCR CDR3. TCRdb reanalysed the multiplex PCR reads using MiXCR and keeps one entry per CDR3 protein. The sample consists of a few hundred thousand distinct CDR3 sequences, approximately 13% of them appearing once. The specimen was blood. These receptor sequences come from a woman aged 40-49 years with Graves' ophthalmopathy.

This clonotype came up many times. The chain joins TRBV12-3 or TRBV12-4 to TRBJ2-1, with D maybe TRBD1 (5 bases). The CDR3 extends over 13 amino acids. Trimming left V 5 bases short and J 6 bases short, with 11 bases between. CDR3 bases: TGTGCCAGCAGTCTGACAGCCGTCAATGAGCAGTTCTTC. As protein: CASSLTAVNEQFF.

The sample holds many counts of this clonotype. V usage is TRBV10-3 and J usage is TRBJ1-2; the match to TRBD1 covers 10 bases. V was pared by 2 bases and J by 8 bases, with 8 bases of the junction left unmatched. Germline V CDR1 and CDR2: ENHRY, SYGVKD. CDR3 length equals 15 residues. The CDR3 DNA is TGTGCCATCAGTGAGCTTCGACAGGGGGCATCCGGCTACACCTTC. This gives the protein CAISELRQGASGYTF.

In its sample, this clonotype was seen many times. The rearrangement uses TRBV15 and TRBJ2-3, with 7 bases that match TRBD2. The junction had 1 base not matched to a gene; V was cut back by 1 base and J by 0 bases. CDR1 is LNHNV, CDR2 YYDKDF, per germline (reference sequence). The length of the CDR3 is 15 residues. The CDR3 sequence is CATSRGGGSTDTQYF. The CDR3 DNA sequence: TGTGCCACCAGCAGAGGGGGGGGTAGCACAGATACGCAGTATTTT.

The chain carries TRBV18 and TRBJ2-7; D is uncertain. Trimming removed 2 bases at V and 7 bases at J, with 12 bases between. The CDR3 has 13 residues. Germline lookup yields CDR1 KGHSH and CDR2 LQKENI. The CDR3 protein is CASSPFGSGEQYF. Here the CDR3 DNA reads TGTGCCAGCTCACCATTCGGATCAGGTGAGCAGTACTTC.

This clonotype was seen more than once but under ten times. V usage is TRBV19 and J usage is TRBJ2-3, with D possibly matching TRBD1 (6 bases). Per germline, CDR1 LNHDA and CDR2 SQIVND (reference sequence). V lost 5 bases, J lost 4 bases, and 10 bases lay in between. CDR3 length: 13 residues. CDR3: CASSRDRSDTQYF. The CDR3 DNA reads as TGTGCCAGTAGTCGCGACAGGTCAGATACGCAGTATTTT.

The chain recombines TRBV24-1 with TRBJ2-2, with TRBD1 matching over 9 bases. The CDR3 totals 15 residues. Germline V gene data show CDR1 as KGHDR and CDR2 as SFDVKD. Trimming at V came to 7 bases and at J to 4 bases, leaving 6 bases not matched to a gene. CDR3 DNA: TGTGCCACCAGAGAGGGACAGGGAGTCACCGGGGAGCTGTTTTTT. Protein: CATREGQGVTGELFF.

Many counts were recorded for this clonotype. The rearrangement links TRBV28 to TRBJ2-7; tentatively, D is TRBD1 or TRBD2 (5 bases each). The CDR3 is 12 amino acids. Trimming cost V 3 bases and J 3 bases, with 6 bases left between them. The germline V gene encodes CDR1 MDHEN and CDR2 SYDVKM. The CDR3 reads CASSLRGYEQYF. CDR3 in DNA: TGTGCCAGCAGTTTGAGGGGCTACGAGCAGTACTTC.

This clonotype came up many times. The V and J genes are TRBV28 and TRBJ2-1, with D perhaps TRBD1 or TRBD2 (6 bases each). The V gene lost 3 bases and the J gene lost 10 bases, with 10 bases spanning the gap. This CDR3 is built from 12 residues. Germline V CDR1 and CDR2: MDHEN, SYDVKM. As DNA, the CDR3 is TGTGCCAGCAGTTTTAGAGGGGGGGAGCAGTTCTTC. The encoded protein is CASSFRGGEQFF.

This clonotype was found many times. The CDR3 is CAWSRAGGISEQFF. In nucleotides, the CDR3 is TGTGCCTGGAGTCGGGCGGGAGGAATTAGTGAGCAGTTCTTC. The chain couples TRBV30 to TRBJ2-1; 8 bases map to TRBD2. Germline assignment: CDR1 GTSNPN and CDR2 SVGIG (reference sequence). V gave up 2 bases and J gave up 9 bases; unmatched junction bases: 9. The CDR3 runs to 14 residues.

The chain recombines TRBV24-1 with TRBJ1-2; TRBD1 is a possible D gene (6 bases). The CDR3 has 16 residues. Deletions cut 3 bases from V and 6 bases from J, with 19 bases between. CDR1 and CDR2 from the germline V gene are KGHDR and SFDVKD. The CDR3 DNA is TGTGCCACCAGTGATACAGGGAGGCCTACTCCTGATGGCTACACCTTC. Its translation is CATSDTGRPTPDGYTF.

The rearrangement links TRBV14 to TRBJ1-4, with D unclear. Trimming stripped 4 bases from V and 6 bases from J, with 18 bases between. The germline V gene has CDR1 SGHDN and CDR2 FVKESK. The length of the CDR3 is 16 residues. CDR3 in amino acids: CASSLRTSRMDEKLFF. The CDR3 DNA sequence: TGTGCCAGCAGCCTAAGGACGTCAAGGATGGATGAAAAACTGTTTTTT.

This clonotype came up many times. The V call is TRBV2, the J call TRBJ2-1; 13 bases are a match to TRBD2. This CDR3 is built from 17 residues. The germline V gene encodes CDR1 SNHLY and CDR2 FYNNEI. V shed 6 bases, J shed 6 bases, and the junction held 11 bases outside the gene matches. CDR3 bases: TGTGCCAGCAGCCAACAGGGGACTAGCGGGGCTCGCAATGAGCAGTTCTTC. This translates into CASSQQGTSGARNEQFF.

For the CDR3, the DNA is TGTGCCTGGAGCGTTCGCGGGGCGGGGTCAGATACGCAGTATTTT. Encoded protein: CAWSVRGAGSDTQYF. The V and J genes are TRBV30 and TRBJ2-3; a weak D match, TRBD2 (6 bases). The CDR3 consists of 15 residues. From germline, CDR1 is GTSNPN and CDR2 SVGIG (reference sequence). V gave up 3 bases and J gave up 4 bases, with 17 bases separating them.

The rearrangement joins TRBV4-1 to TRBJ1-1, with D unresolved. The V end was cut by 0 bases, the J end by 4 bases, with 15 bases between. Germline CDR1 MGHRA, CDR2 YSYEKL. The CDR3 loop spans 16 amino acids. This CDR3 is CASSQEANRRVTEAFF. CDR3 sequence (DNA): TGCGCCAGCAGCCAAGAAGCTAACCGGCGGGTCACTGAAGCTTTCTTT.

Only a few counts were recorded for this clonotype. The rearrangement joins TRBV19 to TRBJ1-5; D unresolved. Trimming removed 5 bases from V and 9 bases from J, with 14 bases in between. This CDR3 region has 13 residues. Germline values: CDR1 LNHDA, CDR2 SQIVND (reference sequence). CDR3 bases: TGTGCCAGTAGTTCCCAAACCCTGGGGCCCCAGCATTTT. Translation gives CASSSQTLGPQHF. The entire variable domain, with the rest obtained from reference TRBV19 and TRBJ1-5, is as follows: DGGITQSPKYLFRKEGQNVTLSCEQNLNHDAMYWYRQDPGQGLRLIYYSQIVNDFQKGDIAEGYSVSREKKESFPLTVTSAQKNPTAFYLCASSSQTLGPQHFGDGTRLSIL.

V and J are TRBV20-1 and TRBJ2-7; the match to TRBD2 covers 9 bases. CDR1 is DFQATT, CDR2 SNEGSKA, per germline (reference sequence). After removal of 5 bases from V and 8 bases from J, the junction contained 19 bases not matched to a gene. The CDR3 contains 16 residues. The CDR3 loop is CSAYPAGGGITSKQYF. The DNA for the CDR3 is TGCAGTGCTTATCCCGCGGGGGGGGGAATTACGAGCAAGCAGTACTTC.

The V call is TRBV19, the J call TRBJ2-1; no clear D. The V gene's germline CDR1 is LNHDA and CDR2 SQIVND (reference sequence). Deletions cut 2 bases from V and 9 bases from J, with 11 bases between. This CDR3 is built from 13 residues. The CDR3 sequence: CASSIKVPGEQFF. The DNA of the CDR3 is TGTGCCAGTAGTATAAAGGTTCCGGGTGAGCAGTTCTTC.

This clonotype was seen a single time. The chain joins TRBV19 to TRBJ2-2; 8 bases match TRBD1. With V trimmed by 4 bases and J by 1 base, 5 bases remained unmatched. Germline V gene lookup returns CDR1 LNHDA and CDR2 SQIVND (reference sequence). This CDR3 contains 16 residues. The CDR3 DNA sequence: TGTGCCAGTAGTACCGAGGGGACAGGGAACACCGGGGAGCTGTTTTTT. This encodes CASSTEGTGNTGELFF.